The sequence of this T cell receptor beta chain was determined in a study of cytomegalovirus exposure and HLA in healthy donors. Study-level background: The 110 or so validation repertoires, a later analysis reported, used the same platform as the roughly 710 first-cohort repertoires. General study points: The investigators catalogued 150 to 200 TCR beta chains as cytomegalovirus-associated. Published work reported that the classifier diagnosed cytomegalovirus status with high specificity and sensitivity.

Unmatched junction bases numbered 5, after V lost 7 bases and J lost 6 bases. The CDR3 totals 13 residues. Germline CDR1 and CDR2: WSHSY and SAAADI. In the case of this clone: Its antigen is currently unknown.

The assay was immunoSEQ multiplex PCR, and TCRdb's table has in-frame clones only and misses some. The sample has fewer than 150,000 clones, 88% seen once. The source is a woman under 30 in good health and CMV-seropositive. This sequence joins TRBV10-2 and TRBJ2-1, with 8 bases that match TRBD1. Specimen: PBMCs. The CDR3 region is CASTRTGTNEQFF. The CDR3 DNA reads TGCGCCAGCACGCGGACAGGGACCAATGAGCAGTTCTTC.